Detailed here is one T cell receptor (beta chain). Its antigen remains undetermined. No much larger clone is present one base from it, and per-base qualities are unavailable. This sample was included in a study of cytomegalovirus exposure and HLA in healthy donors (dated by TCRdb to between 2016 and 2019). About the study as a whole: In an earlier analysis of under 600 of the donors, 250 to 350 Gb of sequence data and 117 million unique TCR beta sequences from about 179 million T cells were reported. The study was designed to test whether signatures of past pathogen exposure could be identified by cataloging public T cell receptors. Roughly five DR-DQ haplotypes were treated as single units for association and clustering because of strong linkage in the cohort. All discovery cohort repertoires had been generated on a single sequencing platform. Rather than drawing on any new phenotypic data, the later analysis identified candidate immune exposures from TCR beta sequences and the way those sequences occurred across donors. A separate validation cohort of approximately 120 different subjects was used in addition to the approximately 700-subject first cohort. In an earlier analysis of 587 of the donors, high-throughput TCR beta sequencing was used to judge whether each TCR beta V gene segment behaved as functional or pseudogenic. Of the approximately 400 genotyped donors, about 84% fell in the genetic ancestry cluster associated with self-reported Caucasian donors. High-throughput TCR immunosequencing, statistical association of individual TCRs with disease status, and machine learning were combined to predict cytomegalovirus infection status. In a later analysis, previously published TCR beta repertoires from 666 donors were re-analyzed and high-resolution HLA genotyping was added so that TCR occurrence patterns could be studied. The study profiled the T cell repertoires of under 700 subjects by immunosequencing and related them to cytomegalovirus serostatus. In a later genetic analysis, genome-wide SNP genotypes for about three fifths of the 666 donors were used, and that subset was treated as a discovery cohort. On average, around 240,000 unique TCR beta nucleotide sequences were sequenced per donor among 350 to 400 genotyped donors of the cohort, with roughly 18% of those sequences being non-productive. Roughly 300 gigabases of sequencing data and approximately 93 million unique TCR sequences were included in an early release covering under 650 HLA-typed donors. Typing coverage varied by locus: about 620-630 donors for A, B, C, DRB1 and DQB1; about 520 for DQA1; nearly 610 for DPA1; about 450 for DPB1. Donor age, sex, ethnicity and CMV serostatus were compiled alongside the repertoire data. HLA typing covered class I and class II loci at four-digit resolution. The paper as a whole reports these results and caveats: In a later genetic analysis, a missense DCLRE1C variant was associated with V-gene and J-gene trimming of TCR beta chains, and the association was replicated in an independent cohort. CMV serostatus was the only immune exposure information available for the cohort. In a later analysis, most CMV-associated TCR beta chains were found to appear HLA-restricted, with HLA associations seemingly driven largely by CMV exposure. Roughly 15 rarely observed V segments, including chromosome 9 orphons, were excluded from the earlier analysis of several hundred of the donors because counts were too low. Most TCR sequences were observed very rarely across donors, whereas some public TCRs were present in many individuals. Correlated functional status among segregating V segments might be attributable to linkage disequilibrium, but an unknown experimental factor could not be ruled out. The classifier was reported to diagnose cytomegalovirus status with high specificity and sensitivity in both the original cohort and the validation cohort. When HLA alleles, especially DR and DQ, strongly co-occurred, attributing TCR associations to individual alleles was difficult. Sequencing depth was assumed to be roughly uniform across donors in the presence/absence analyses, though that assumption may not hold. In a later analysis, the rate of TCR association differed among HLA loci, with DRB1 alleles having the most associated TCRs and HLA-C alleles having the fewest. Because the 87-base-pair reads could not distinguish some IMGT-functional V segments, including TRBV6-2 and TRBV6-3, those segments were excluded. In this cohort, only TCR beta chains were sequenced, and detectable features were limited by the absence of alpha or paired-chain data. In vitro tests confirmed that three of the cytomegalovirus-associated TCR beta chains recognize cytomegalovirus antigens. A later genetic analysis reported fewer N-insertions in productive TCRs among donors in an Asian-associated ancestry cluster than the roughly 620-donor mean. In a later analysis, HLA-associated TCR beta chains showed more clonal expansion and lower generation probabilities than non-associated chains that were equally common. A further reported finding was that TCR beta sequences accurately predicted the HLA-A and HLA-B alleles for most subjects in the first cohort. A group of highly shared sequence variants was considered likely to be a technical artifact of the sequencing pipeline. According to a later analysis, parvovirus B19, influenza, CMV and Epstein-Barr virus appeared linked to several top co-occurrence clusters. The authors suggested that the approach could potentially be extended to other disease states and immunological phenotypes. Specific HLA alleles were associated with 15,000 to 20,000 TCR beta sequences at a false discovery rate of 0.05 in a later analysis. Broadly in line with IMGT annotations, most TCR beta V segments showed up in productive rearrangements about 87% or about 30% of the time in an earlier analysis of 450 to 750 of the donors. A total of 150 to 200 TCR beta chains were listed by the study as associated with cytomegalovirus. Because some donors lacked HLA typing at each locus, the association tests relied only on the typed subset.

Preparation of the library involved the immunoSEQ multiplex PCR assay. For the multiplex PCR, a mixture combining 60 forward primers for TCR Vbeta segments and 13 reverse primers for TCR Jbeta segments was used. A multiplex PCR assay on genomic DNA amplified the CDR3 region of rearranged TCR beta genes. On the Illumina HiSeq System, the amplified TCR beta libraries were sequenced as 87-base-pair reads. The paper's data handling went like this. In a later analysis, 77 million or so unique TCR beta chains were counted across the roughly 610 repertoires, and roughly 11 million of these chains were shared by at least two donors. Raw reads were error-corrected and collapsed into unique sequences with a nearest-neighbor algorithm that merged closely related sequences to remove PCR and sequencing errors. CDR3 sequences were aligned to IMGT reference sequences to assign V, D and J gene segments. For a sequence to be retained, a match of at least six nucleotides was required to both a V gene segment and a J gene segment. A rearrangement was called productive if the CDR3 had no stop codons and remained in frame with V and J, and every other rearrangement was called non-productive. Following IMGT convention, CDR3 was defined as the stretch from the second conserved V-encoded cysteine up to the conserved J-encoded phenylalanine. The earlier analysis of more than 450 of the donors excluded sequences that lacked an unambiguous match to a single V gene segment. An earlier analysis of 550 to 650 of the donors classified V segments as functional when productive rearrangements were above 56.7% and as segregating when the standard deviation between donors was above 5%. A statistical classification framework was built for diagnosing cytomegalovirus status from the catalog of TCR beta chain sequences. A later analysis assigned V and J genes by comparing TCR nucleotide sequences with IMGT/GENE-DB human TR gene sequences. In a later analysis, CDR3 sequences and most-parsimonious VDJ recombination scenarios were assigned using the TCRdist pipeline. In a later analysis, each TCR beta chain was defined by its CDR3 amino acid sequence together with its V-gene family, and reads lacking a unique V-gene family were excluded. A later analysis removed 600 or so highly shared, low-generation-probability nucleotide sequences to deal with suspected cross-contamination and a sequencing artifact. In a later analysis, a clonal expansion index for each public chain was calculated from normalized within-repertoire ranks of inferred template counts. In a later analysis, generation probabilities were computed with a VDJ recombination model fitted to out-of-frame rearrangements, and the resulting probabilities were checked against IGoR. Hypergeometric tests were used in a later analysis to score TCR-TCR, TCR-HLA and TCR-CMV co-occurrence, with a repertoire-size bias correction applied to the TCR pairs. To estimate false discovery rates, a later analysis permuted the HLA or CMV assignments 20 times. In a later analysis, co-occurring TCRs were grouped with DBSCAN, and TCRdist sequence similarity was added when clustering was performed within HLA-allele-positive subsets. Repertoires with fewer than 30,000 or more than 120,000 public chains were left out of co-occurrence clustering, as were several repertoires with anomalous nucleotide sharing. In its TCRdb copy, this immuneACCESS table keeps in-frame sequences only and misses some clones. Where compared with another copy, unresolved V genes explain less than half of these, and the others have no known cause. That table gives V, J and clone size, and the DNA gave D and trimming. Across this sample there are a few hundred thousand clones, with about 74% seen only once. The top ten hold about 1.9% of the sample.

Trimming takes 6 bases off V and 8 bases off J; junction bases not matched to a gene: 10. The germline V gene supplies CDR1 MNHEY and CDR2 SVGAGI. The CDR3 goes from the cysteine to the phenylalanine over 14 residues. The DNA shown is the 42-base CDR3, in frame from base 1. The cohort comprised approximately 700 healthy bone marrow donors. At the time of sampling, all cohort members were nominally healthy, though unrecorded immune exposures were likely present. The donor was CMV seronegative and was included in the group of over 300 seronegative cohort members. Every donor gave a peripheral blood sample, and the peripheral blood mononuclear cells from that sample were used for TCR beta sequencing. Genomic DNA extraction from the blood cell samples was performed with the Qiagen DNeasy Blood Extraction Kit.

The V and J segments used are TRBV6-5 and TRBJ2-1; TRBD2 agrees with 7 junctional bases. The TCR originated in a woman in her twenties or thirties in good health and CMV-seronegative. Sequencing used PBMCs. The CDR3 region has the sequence CASSFGRRVDEQFF. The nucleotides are TGTGCCAGCAGCTTCGGGAGGCGGGTGGATGAGCAGTTCTTC.